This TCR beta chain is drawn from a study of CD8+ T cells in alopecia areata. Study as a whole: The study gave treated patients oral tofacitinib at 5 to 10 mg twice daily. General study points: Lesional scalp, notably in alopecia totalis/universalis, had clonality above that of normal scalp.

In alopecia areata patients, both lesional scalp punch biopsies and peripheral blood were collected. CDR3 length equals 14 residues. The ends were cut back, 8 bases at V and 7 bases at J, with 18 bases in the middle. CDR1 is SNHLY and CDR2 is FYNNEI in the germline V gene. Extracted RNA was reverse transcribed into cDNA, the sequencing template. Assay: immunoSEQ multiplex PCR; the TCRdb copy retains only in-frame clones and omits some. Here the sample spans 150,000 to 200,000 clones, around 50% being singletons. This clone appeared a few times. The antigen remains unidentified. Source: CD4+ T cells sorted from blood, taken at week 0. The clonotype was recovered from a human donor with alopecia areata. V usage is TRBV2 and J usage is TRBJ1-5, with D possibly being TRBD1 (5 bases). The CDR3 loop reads CASSPGDREQPQHF. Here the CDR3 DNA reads TGTGCCAGCTCCCCGGGGGACCGGGAACAGCCCCAGCATTTT.